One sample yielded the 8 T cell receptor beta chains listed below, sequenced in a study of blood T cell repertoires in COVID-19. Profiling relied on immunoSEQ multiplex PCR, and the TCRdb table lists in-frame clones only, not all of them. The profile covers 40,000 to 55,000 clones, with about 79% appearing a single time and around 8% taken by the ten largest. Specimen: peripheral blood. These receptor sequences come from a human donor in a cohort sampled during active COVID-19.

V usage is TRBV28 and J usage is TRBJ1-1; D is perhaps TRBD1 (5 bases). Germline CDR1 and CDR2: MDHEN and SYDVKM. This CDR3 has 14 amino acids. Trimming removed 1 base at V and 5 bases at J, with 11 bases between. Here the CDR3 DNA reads TGTGCCAGCAGTTTATCCGGGGGGGGAACTGAAGCTTTCTTT. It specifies CASSLSGGGTEAFF.

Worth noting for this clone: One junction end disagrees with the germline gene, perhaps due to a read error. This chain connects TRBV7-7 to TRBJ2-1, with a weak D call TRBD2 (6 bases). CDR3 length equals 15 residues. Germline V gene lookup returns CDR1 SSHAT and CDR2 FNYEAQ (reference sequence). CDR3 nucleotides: TGTGCTAGCAGCTTAGACGGGAGTTCCTACAATGAGCAGTTCTTC. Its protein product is CASSLDGSSYNEQFF.

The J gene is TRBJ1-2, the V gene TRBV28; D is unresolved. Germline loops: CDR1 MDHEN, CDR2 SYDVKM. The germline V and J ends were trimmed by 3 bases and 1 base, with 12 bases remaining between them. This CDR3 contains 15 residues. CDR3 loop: CASSLQAVNNYGYTF. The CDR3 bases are TGTGCCAGCAGTTTGCAGGCCGTAAATAACTATGGCTACACCTTC.

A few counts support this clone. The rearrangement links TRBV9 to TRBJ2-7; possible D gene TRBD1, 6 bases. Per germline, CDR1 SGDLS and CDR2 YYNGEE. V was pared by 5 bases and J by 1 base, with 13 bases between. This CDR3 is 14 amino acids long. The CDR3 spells CASSDRQDSYEQYF. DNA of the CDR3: TGTGCCAGCAGTGACCGACAGGATTCCTACGAGCAGTACTTC.

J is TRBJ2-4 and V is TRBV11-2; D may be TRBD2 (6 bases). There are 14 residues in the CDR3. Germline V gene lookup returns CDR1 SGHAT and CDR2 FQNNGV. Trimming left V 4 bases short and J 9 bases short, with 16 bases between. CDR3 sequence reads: CASSSGTQSGIQYF. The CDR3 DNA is TGTGCCAGCAGCTCCGGGACTCAGAGTGGCATTCAGTACTTC.

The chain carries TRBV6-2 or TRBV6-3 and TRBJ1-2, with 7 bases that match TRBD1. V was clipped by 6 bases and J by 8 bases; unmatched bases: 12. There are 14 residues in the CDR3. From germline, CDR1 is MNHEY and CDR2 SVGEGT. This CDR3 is CASSLTRGTEGYTF. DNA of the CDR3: TGTGCCAGCAGCCTCACCAGGGGGACGGAGGGCTACACCTTC.

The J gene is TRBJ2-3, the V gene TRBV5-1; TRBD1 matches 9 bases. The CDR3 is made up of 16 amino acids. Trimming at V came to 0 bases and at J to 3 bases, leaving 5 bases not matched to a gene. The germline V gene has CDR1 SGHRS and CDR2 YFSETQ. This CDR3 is CASSLAPGQGTDTQYF. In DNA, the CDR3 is TGCGCCAGCAGCTTGGCGCCGGGACAGGGAACAGATACGCAGTATTTT.

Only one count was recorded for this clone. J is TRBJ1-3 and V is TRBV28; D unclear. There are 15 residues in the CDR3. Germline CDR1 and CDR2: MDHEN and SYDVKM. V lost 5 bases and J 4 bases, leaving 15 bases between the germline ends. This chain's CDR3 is CASSPQEDYGNTIYF. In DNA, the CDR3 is TGTGCCAGCAGTCCCCAAGAGGACTACGGAAACACCATATATTTT.